The entry that follows covers one TCR beta chain sequence. Per the original methods: Estimated nucleated cell counts came from reference gene primer amplification. Repertoires were generated with immunoSEQ multiplex PCR, while TCRdb's copy carries only in-frame clones and drops some. V and J calls and clone size come straight from that table; D and trimming were deduced from the DNA. The repertoire holds around 300,000 clones, with 70% to 90% as singletons. The CDR3 has 14 amino acids. The V end lost 4 bases, the J end lost 8 bases, and 15 bases lay between the germline ends. CDR1 and CDR2 from the germline V gene are SEHNR and FQNEAQ (reference sequence). These data are taken from a study of blood T cell repertoires in COVID-19.

The receptor was derived from a woman in her seventies with acute or convalescent COVID-19. The chain employs TRBV7-9 and TRBJ2-1, with D possibly TRBD1 on 6 matching bases. Sample: peripheral blood. The chain's CDR3 is CASSSPQGRDEQFF. In nucleotides, the CDR3 is TGTGCCAGCAGCTCCCCCCAGGGGCGGGATGAGCAGTTCTTC.